Below are 3 T cell receptor beta chains sequenced from a single sample in a study of OX40 agonist ivuxolimab in advanced cancers. Produced via immunoSEQ multiplex PCR; TCRdb's table is partial and in-frame only. The sample has roughly 76,000 clones; around 90% are singletons. The source was CD4+ or CD8+ T cells sorted from blood, collected in a trial of the OX40 agonist ivuxolimab. The receptors here all came from an adult with an advanced solid tumor such as melanoma, head and neck, liver or kidney cancer.

The chain joins TRBV11-2 to TRBJ1-3; the D is unclear. The CDR3 length is 17 residues. The germline V gene encodes CDR1 SGHAT and CDR2 FQNNGV. The ends were cut back, 2 bases at V and 0 bases at J, with 14 bases in the middle. CDR3 region: CASSLMLGLYSGNTIYF. The CDR3 DNA is TGTGCCAGCAGCTTAATGCTAGGGCTGTACTCTGGAAACACCATATATTTT.

CDR3 sequence (DNA): TGCGCCAGCAGCCAAGGGCTAGCGGGAAACTACGAGCAGTACTTC. Protein sequence: CASSQGLAGNYEQYF. The chain is built from TRBV4-1 and TRBJ2-7; TRBD2 matches 9 bases. The CDR3 is made up of 15 amino acids. Unmatched junction bases numbered 4, after V lost 1 base and J lost 3 bases. CDR1 and CDR2 from the germline V gene are MGHRA and YSYEKL.

This sequence joins TRBV18 and TRBJ2-3; D is ambiguous. Trimming stripped 2 bases from V and 4 bases from J, with 13 bases between. Germline CDR1 and CDR2: KGHSH and LQKENI. This CDR3 is built from 15 residues. Written as DNA, the CDR3 is TGTGCCAGCTCACCAAGTTCCCAGTCCGCAGATACGCAGTATTTT. Amino acid sequence: CASSPSSQSADTQYF.